This passage covers 30 T cell receptor beta chains from one sample sequenced in a study of cytomegalovirus exposure and HLA in healthy donors. The PCR made use of 60 Vbeta and 13 Jbeta primers. Measured with immunoSEQ multiplex PCR; TCRdb has only the in-frame clones, and not every one. The sample holds about 140,000 clones, about 10% seen once. The material sequenced was PBMCs. The source is a middle-aged woman in good health and CMV-seropositive.

The chain joins TRBV7-2 to TRBJ2-5; the D gene is possibly TRBD2 (5 bases). The CDR3 is 15 amino acids. CDR1 SGHTA and CDR2 FQGNSA come from the germline V gene. V lost 7 bases to trimming and J lost 1 base, with 16 bases between them. CDR3 sequence reads: CASTNFRTPQETQYF. The CDR3 DNA is TGTGCCAGCACCAATTTCCGGACTCCCCAAGAGACCCAGTACTTC. Full variable domain (rest looked up from reference TRBV7-2 and TRBJ2-5): GAGVSQSPSNKVTEKGKDVELRCDPISGHTALYWYRQSLGQGLEFLIYFQGNSAPDKSGLPSDRFSAERTGGSVSTLTIQRTQQEDSAVYLCASTNFRTPQETQYFGPGTRLLVL.

This chain links TRBV7-9 with TRBJ2-1; perhaps TRBD2 as D (6 bases). The CDR3 has 13 amino acids. V shed 0 bases and J shed 9 bases, with 9 bases lying between them. Germline CDR1 and CDR2: SEHNR and FQNEAQ (reference sequence). The CDR3, as DNA: TGTGCCAGCAGCTTAGCGGGGGGTTTTGAGCAGTTCTTC. Protein: CASSLAGGFEQFF.

In nucleotides, the CDR3 is TGTGCCAGCAGCTTAGGGCCGGGGGTAGCGGGGGCCCGCACAGATACGCAGTATTTT. This translates into CASSLGPGVAGARTDTQYF. The V gene is TRBV7-6, the J gene TRBJ2-3, with 9 nucleotides matching TRBD2. Looked up from germline, CDR1 is SGHVS and CDR2 is FNYEAQ. V lost 1 base, J lost 1 base, and 12 bases stayed unmatched. The CDR3 spans 19 residues.

This clone was seen only once. At one boundary the junction diverges from the germline segment, which might be a read error. The gene calls are TRBV5-6 and TRBJ1-5; tentative D call: TRBD1 (6 bases). The germline V gene has CDR1 SGHDT and CDR2 YYEEEE. The length of the CDR3 is 14 residues. CDR3 loop: CASRFDQGSQHQHF. Here the CDR3 DNA reads TGTGCCAGCAGATTTGACCAGGGGAGTCAGCACCAGCATTTT.

This clone was counted a few times. This chain uses TRBV6-1 with TRBJ1-2; no definite D call. CDR3 size: 13 residues. Germline V gene data show CDR1 as MNHNS and CDR2 as SASEGT. Trimming left V 2 bases short and J 4 bases short, with 8 bases between. CDR3 nucleotide sequence: TGTGCCAGCAGTGAATTCCCGGTCTATGGCTACACCTTC. This encodes CASSEFPVYGYTF.

This clone was found a few times. The CDR3 DNA reads as TGTGCCAGCAGCCAAGATGCGGGAGATACGCAGTATTTT. Protein product: CASSQDAGDTQYF. The rearrangement joins TRBV4-2 to TRBJ2-3; D possibly corresponds to TRBD2 (5 bases). The CDR3 runs 13 residues. Germline CDR1 and CDR2: LGHNA and YNFKEQ. Trimming stripped 0 bases from V and 5 bases from J, with 6 bases between.

The chain combines TRBV7-6 with TRBJ2-1; TRBD2 matches at 7 bases. The CDR3 loop spans 15 amino acids. Germline values: CDR1 SGHVS, CDR2 FNYEAQ. J lost 5 bases, V lost 1 base, and 5 bases had no gene match. CDR3 in DNA: TGTGCCAGCAGCTTAGTCGGGGGGTTCAACAATGAGCAGTTCTTC. It codes for CASSLVGGFNNEQFF.

The chain employs TRBV27 and TRBJ2-1; the D gene is possibly TRBD2 (5 bases). Germline CDR1 and CDR2: MNHEY and SMNVEV (reference sequence). V gave up 7 bases and J gave up 2 bases, with 18 bases separating them. This CDR3 comprises 16 residues. CDR3 sequence reads: CASKSNSGRTYNEQFF. CDR3 DNA: TGTGCCAGCAAAAGCAATTCGGGGAGAACCTACAATGAGCAGTTCTTC.

The chain has TRBV6-1 and TRBJ2-2; D not certain. V was trimmed by 4 bases and J by 6 bases, leaving 12 bases between them. The germline V gene has CDR1 MNHNS and CDR2 SASEGT. The CDR3 consists of 14 residues. CDR3 in amino acids: CASSVTLTPGELFF. The CDR3, as DNA: TGTGCCAGCAGTGTCACCCTAACTCCCGGGGAGCTGTTTTTT.

This clone was recorded a few times. The sample contains more than one DNA sequence encoding this CDR3. The rearrangement uses TRBV7-2 and TRBJ1-5; 7 bases are shared with TRBD1. The J segment lost 4 bases and the V segment lost 4 bases, leaving 7 bases of the junction unmatched. The CDR3 is 15 residues long. Germline CDR1 reads SGHTA; CDR2 reads FQGNSA. CDR3 in amino acids: CASSYTGTVNQPQHF. The CDR3 coding sequence is TGTGCCAGCAGCTATACCGGGACAGTTAATCAGCCCCAGCATTTT.

The chain joins TRBV19 to TRBJ2-3; D is uncertain. This CDR3 comprises 14 residues. Germline V lookup: CDR1 LNHDA, CDR2 SQIVND (reference sequence). V was shortened by 5 bases and J by 2 bases, with 11 bases between the two germline ends. The CDR3 bases are TGTGCCAGTAGTGAGGATGGCAACACAGATACGCAGTATTTT. It encodes CASSEDGNTDTQYF.

This clone was detected a few times. The chain has TRBV27 and TRBJ1-1, with 7 bases fitting TRBD1. Germline loops: CDR1 MNHEY, CDR2 SMNVEV (reference sequence). This CDR3 is 13 amino acids long. With V trimmed by 5 bases and J by 3 bases, 3 bases remained unmatched. CDR3 in DNA: TGTGCCAGCAGTAAGACAGGGTACACTGAAGCTTTCTTT. Amino acids: CASSKTGYTEAFF.

This clone was picked up a small number of times. This rearrangement joins TRBV5-6 to TRBJ2-3; 9 bases line up with TRBD2. The CDR3 consists of 15 residues. Germline CDR1 and CDR2: SGHDT and YYEEEE. V dropped 5 bases and J dropped 0; count of bases not matched to a gene: 4. CDR3 loop: CASRSAGGSTDTQYF. CDR3 sequence (DNA): TGTGCCAGCAGATCGGCGGGGGGGAGCACAGATACGCAGTATTTT. The full variable domain, in which reference TRBV5-6 and TRBJ2-3 provide the parts outside the CDR3, is DAGVTQSPTHLIKTRGQQVTLRCSPKSGHDTVSWYQQALGQGPQFIFQYYEEEERQRGNFPDRFSGHQFPNYSSELNVNALLLGDSALYLCASRSAGGSTDTQYFGPGTRLTVL.

Concerning this clone: A read error may account for a junction end that differs from germline. This chain joins TRBV7-2 and TRBJ2-2; TRBD2 agrees at 10 bases. Per the germline V gene, CDR1 is SGHTA and CDR2 is FQGNSA. This CDR3 is built from 14 residues. In nucleotides, the CDR3 is TGTGCCAGCAGTTTAGCGGGGGGCACCGGGGAGCTGTTTTTT. Its translation: CASSLAGGTGELFF.

This clone was seen a few times. The V call is TRBV5-1, the J call TRBJ1-2; D is perhaps TRBD1 (6 bases). The V and J ends lost 4 bases and 4 bases respectively, with 17 bases between them. The V gene's germline CDR1 is SGHRS and CDR2 YFSETQ. This CDR3 spans 15 amino acids. Here the CDR3 reads CASSPIPGVLYGYTF. The CDR3 DNA is TGCGCCAGCAGCCCCATTCCAGGGGTTCTCTATGGCTACACCTTC. Complete variable domain (other parts from reference TRBV5-1 and TRBJ1-2): KAGVTQTPRYLIKTRGQQVTLSCSPISGHRSVSWYQQTPGQGLQFLFEYFSETQRNKGNFPGRFSGRQFSNSRSEMNVSTLELGDSALYLCASSPIPGVLYGYTFGSGTRLTVV.

The gene calls are TRBV7-9 and TRBJ2-7; 7 bases line up with TRBD2. The CDR3 is 14 residues long. Trimming cost V 3 bases and J 7 bases; bases outside gene matches: 9. From germline, CDR1 is SEHNR and CDR2 FQNEAQ (reference sequence). As DNA, the CDR3 is TGTGCCAGCAGCTTTACGACTAGCTCGGGTGAGCAGTACTTC. Protein: CASSFTTSSGEQYF.

This clone was seen more than once but under ten times. J is TRBJ1-3 and V is TRBV19, with 7 bases fitting TRBD1. The CDR3 is 14 residues long. Germline-derived CDR1 and CDR2 are LNHDA and SQIVND (reference sequence). Trimming removed 5 bases from V and 2 bases from J; junction bases left unmatched: 3. The DNA of the CDR3 is TGTGCCAGTAGTCCGAGGGGGCCTGGAAACACCATATATTTT. Protein product: CASSPRGPGNTIYF.

The CDR3 loop reads CASTPSLGGTGELFF. The DNA for the CDR3 is TGCGCCAGCACCCCGAGCCTGGGAGGCACCGGGGAGCTGTTTTTT. This sequence joins TRBV5-1 and TRBJ2-2; weak D call: TRBD2 (6 bases). The length of the CDR3 is 15 residues. Germline CDR1 SGHRS, CDR2 YFSETQ. V was pared by 6 bases and J by 4 bases, with 16 bases between.

This clone has a handful of counts. The gene calls are TRBV5-1 and TRBJ2-5, with D perhaps TRBD2 (6 bases). The V gene lost 4 bases and the J gene lost 3 bases, with 10 bases spanning the gap. Germline lookup yields CDR1 SGHRS and CDR2 YFSETQ. This CDR3 is 13 amino acids long. The CDR3 coding sequence is TGCGCCAGCAGCAGACTAGTGGAAGAGACCCAGTACTTC. This codes for CASSRLVEETQYF.

As regards this clone: Germline is not matched at one junction end, which may reflect a read error. This chain connects TRBV6-5 to TRBJ2-7, with 11 bases identical to TRBD2. CDR3 length: 14 amino acids. Germline values: CDR1 MNHEY, CDR2 SVGAGI. The CDR3 nucleotides read TGTGCCAGCAGTTCTTCCGGGACTAGCGGTCCTCCTCACTTC. Its protein product is CASSSSGTSGPPHF.

J is TRBJ1-3 and V is TRBV7-9; D is uncertain. Trimming took 5 bases from V and 4 from J, leaving 18 bases between them. This CDR3 region has 16 residues. Germline lookup yields CDR1 SEHNR and CDR2 FQNEAQ (reference sequence). Written as DNA, the CDR3 is TGTGCCAGCAGCCGGAGTTTAATAAAAGACGGAAACACCATATATTTT. Translation gives CASSRSLIKDGNTIYF.

This chain connects TRBV2 to TRBJ2-2, with 8 bases that match TRBD1. The germline gives CDR1 SNHLY, CDR2 FYNNEI. This CDR3 contains 15 residues. V was pared by 3 bases and J by 4 bases, with 4 bases of the junction left unmatched. The CDR3 protein is CASSERTGTTGELFF. CDR3 bases: TGTGCCAGCAGTGAGCGGACAGGGACCACCGGGGAGCTGTTTTTT.

This chain uses TRBV6-4 with TRBJ2-6; no definite D call. Germline loops: CDR1 MRHNA, CDR2 SNTAGT. The CDR3 spans 16 residues. Trimming left V 1 base short and J 1 base short, with 8 bases between. For the CDR3, the DNA is TGTGCCAGCAGTGACTTTAGGCGGTCTGGGGCCAACGTCCTGACTTTC. Translated: CASSDFRRSGANVLTF.

V gene TRBV5-1 combines with J gene TRBJ1-2; maybe TRBD1 (5 bases). CDR1 and CDR2 from the germline V gene are SGHRS and YFSETQ. V was trimmed by 1 base and J by 3 bases, leaving 16 bases between them. CDR3 length: 16 residues. The CDR3 region has the DNA TGCGCCAGCAGCTTGAGCCTTACGGGGACTGACTATGGCTACACCTTC. Translated, it gives CASSLSLTGTDYGYTF.

The chain uses TRBV2 and TRBJ2-5; TRBD1 aligns across 7 bases. CDR3 length: 14 residues. The V gene's germline CDR1 is SNHLY and CDR2 FYNNEI. J gave up 4 bases and V 0 bases, and 2 bases lay outside the gene matches. The CDR3 DNA reads TGTGCCAGCAGTGAAGCGGCAGGGGGAGAGACCCAGTACTTC. Its translation is CASSEAAGGETQYF.

This clone appeared a few times. This chain joins TRBV5-1 and TRBJ2-2, with 11 bases matching TRBD2. Trimming removed 4 bases from V and 4 bases from J; junction bases left unmatched: 9. The CDR3 is 17 amino acids. Germline CDR1 is SGHRS and CDR2 is YFSETQ. The CDR3, as DNA: TGCGCCAGCAGCCTTTCGGTACTAGCGGGGGCCACCGGGGAGCTGTTTTTT. Translation: CASSLSVLAGATGELFF.

The chain carries TRBV5-1 and TRBJ2-7, with 7 bases fitting TRBD1. The germline V gene has CDR1 SGHRS and CDR2 YFSETQ. V dropped 8 bases and J dropped 1; count of bases not matched to a gene: 9. The CDR3 loop spans 14 amino acids. CDR3 nucleotide sequence: TGCGCCAGTTACACAGGGGATTCGTCCTACGAGCAGTACTTC. Its protein product is CASYTGDSSYEQYF.

This chain joins TRBV21-1 and TRBJ2-1; TRBD1, the D gene given by the table, was not confirmed from the DNA. TRBV21-1 is a listed pseudogene. This CDR3 is 19 amino acids long. CDR3 protein: CASSKGAAGTGSPSNEQFF. For the CDR3, the DNA is TGTGCCAGCAGCAAAGGAGCAGCGGGGACAGGATCTCCTAGCAATGAGCAGTTCTTC.

This clone was observed a few times. V is TRBV19 and J is TRBJ1-1; a weak D match, TRBD1 (6 bases). Germline V gene sequence: CDR1 LNHDA, CDR2 SQIVND (reference sequence). This CDR3 has 15 amino acids. Deletions cut 8 bases from V and 3 bases from J, with 19 bases between. The CDR3 sequence is CASGSSGGVYTEAFF. In DNA form, the CDR3 reads TGTGCCAGTGGAAGTTCGGGGGGCGTATACACTGAAGCTTTCTTT.

The rearrangement uses TRBV5-4 and TRBJ1-5, with 10 bases matching TRBD1. From germline, CDR1 is SGHNT and CDR2 YYREEE (reference sequence). The CDR3 is 16 residues long. Losses at the gene ends were 4 bases for V and 4 bases for J; bases not matched to a gene: 8. The CDR3 sequence: CASSDEPGQGNQPQHF. CDR3 nucleotide sequence: TGTGCCAGCAGCGACGAGCCGGGACAGGGGAATCAGCCCCAGCATTTT.